These 15 T cell receptor beta chains came from one sample sequenced in a study of cytomegalovirus exposure and HLA in healthy donors. Measured with immunoSEQ multiplex PCR; TCRdb has only the in-frame clones, and not every one. The sample includes about 160,000 clones, around 85% seen only once; the top ten take about 6%. Material: PBMCs. The receptor set was obtained from a woman aged 25 to 39 in good health and CMV-seronegative.

This clone was picked up a small number of times. The chain employs TRBV29-1 and TRBJ1-2; no clear D. Trimming left V 4 bases short and J 0 bases short, with 9 bases between. In germline, CDR1 is SQVTM, CDR2 ANQGSEA. The CDR3 sequence is 13 residues long. Here the CDR3 reads CSVALQANYGYTF. CDR3 sequence (DNA): TGCAGCGTTGCTCTCCAGGCTAACTATGGCTACACCTTC.

This sequence joins TRBV28 and TRBJ2-6, with a possible D match to TRBD2 (6 bases). Germline V gene data show CDR1 as MDHEN and CDR2 as SYDVKM. The CDR3 consists of 17 residues. V shed 2 bases and J shed 0 bases, with 11 bases lying between them. CDR3 coding DNA: TGTGCCAGCAGTTTAAGCGCGGGAATCTCTGGGGCCAACGTCCTGACTTTC. Translating gives CASSLSAGISGANVLTF.

The V call is TRBV20-1, the J call TRBJ1-1, with D possibly being TRBD1 (5 bases). CDR3 length equals 11 residues. Germline V CDR1 and CDR2: DFQATT, SNEGSKA (reference sequence). Trimming shortened V by 6 bases and J by 3 bases, and 8 bases separated the two germline ends. This CDR3 reads CSAFRDTEAFF. The CDR3 DNA is TGCAGTGCCTTCAGGGACACTGAAGCTTTCTTT.

This rearrangement joins TRBV7-9 to TRBJ1-1; D is ambiguous. In germline, CDR1 is SEHNR, CDR2 FQNEAQ (reference sequence). This CDR3 spans 15 amino acids. The V and J ends lost 5 bases and 3 bases respectively, with 16 bases between them. CDR3 nucleotide sequence: TGTGCCAGCAGCAAACACGGAGCGTCGGACACTGAAGCTTTCTTT. Protein product: CASSKHGASDTEAFF.

The chain employs TRBV9 and TRBJ1-1; no firm D call. From germline, CDR1 is SGDLS and CDR2 YYNGEE. The CDR3 extends over 14 amino acids. Trimming cost V 0 bases and J 4 bases, with 10 bases left between them. The CDR3: CASSVVEVVTEAFF. CDR3 nucleotide sequence: TGTGCCAGCAGCGTAGTCGAAGTGGTCACTGAAGCTTTCTTT.

The V and J genes are TRBV2 and TRBJ1-1; D remains unclear. This CDR3 is built from 13 residues. V lost 7 bases and J lost 3, with 12 bases in between. The V gene's germline CDR1 is SNHLY and CDR2 FYNNEI. The chain's CDR3 is CASIRNRDTEAFF. CDR3 bases: TGTGCCAGCATCCGAAATCGGGACACTGAAGCTTTCTTT.

The J gene is TRBJ1-1, the V gene TRBV5-6; TRBD1 agrees at 7 bases. CDR1 SGHDT and CDR2 YYEEEE come from the germline V gene. This CDR3 has 16 amino acids. V was pared by 2 bases and J by 5 bases, with 12 bases of the junction left unmatched. DNA of the CDR3: TGTGCCAGCAGCTTTAATGGCCTGACAGGGCGGACTGAAGCTTTCTTT. Translating it yields CASSFNGLTGRTEAFF.

The V and J genes are TRBV7-2 and TRBJ2-5, with 11 bases fitting TRBD2. Germline assignment: CDR1 SGHTA and CDR2 FQGNSA. With V trimmed by 5 bases and J by 4 bases, 0 bases remained unmatched. The CDR3 extends over 13 amino acids. The CDR3 DNA follows: TGTGCCAGCAGCACTAGCGGGAGAGAGACCCAGTACTTC. Protein: CASSTSGRETQYF.

The rearrangement joins TRBV28 to TRBJ2-1; 8 bases are a match to TRBD2. CDR1 is MDHEN and CDR2 is SYDVKM in the germline V gene. Trimming at V came to 5 bases and at J to 9 bases, leaving 12 bases not matched to a gene. CDR3 length: 15 residues. The CDR3 nucleotides read TGTGCCAGCAGTCCGTCAAGCGGGAGCGGGGTTGAGCAGTTCTTC. Translation: CASSPSSGSGVEQFF.

The chain couples TRBV13 to TRBJ1-1; D unclear. V lost 3 bases and J lost 3, with 5 bases in between. CDR1 and CDR2 (germline): PRHDT, FYEKMQ (reference sequence). The CDR3 extends over 12 amino acids. For the CDR3, the DNA is TGTGCCAGCAGCTTTGGGGACACTGAAGCTTTCTTT. Amino acid sequence: CASSFGDTEAFF. Based on the CDR3 plus reference TRBV13 and TRBJ1-1, the full variable domain is AAGVIQSPRHLIKEKRETATLKCYPIPRHDTVYWYQQGPGQDPQFLISFYEKMQSDKGSIPDRFSAQQFSDYHSELNMSSLELGDSALYFCASSFGDTEAFFGQGTRLTVV.

This rearrangement joins TRBV19 to TRBJ1-4; D is perhaps TRBD1 (5 bases). V was pared by 2 bases and J by 5 bases, with 9 bases between. CDR1 is LNHDA, CDR2 SQIVND, per germline (reference sequence). The CDR3 has 14 amino acids. The CDR3 coding sequence is TGTGCCAGTAGTATACGGCGGGGGAATGAAAAACTGTTTTTT. As protein: CASSIRRGNEKLFF.

The V gene is TRBV5-6, the J gene TRBJ2-1; TRBD2 aligns across 14 bases. This CDR3 contains 16 residues. V was pared by 4 bases and J by 10 bases, with 10 bases of the junction left unmatched. From germline, CDR1 is SGHDT and CDR2 YYEEEE. CDR3 region: CASSLPGLAGVHEQFF. CDR3 DNA sequence: TGTGCCAGCAGCCTTCCGGGACTAGCGGGAGTACACGAGCAGTTCTTC.

The chain carries TRBV7-2 and TRBJ2-3; 8 positions match TRBD2. V was clipped by 5 bases and J by 4 bases; unmatched bases: 8. CDR1 is SGHTA, CDR2 FQGNSA, per germline. The CDR3 is 15 amino acids. CDR3 residues: CASSTHGGGPDTQYF. DNA of the CDR3: TGTGCCAGCAGCACTCACGGCGGGGGGCCAGATACGCAGTATTTT.

V and J are TRBV2 and TRBJ2-3, with 8 bases fitting TRBD2. The trim removed 6 bases at V and 2 bases at J, leaving 4 bases unmatched. There are 14 residues in the CDR3. CDR1 is SNHLY and CDR2 is FYNNEI in the germline V gene. The CDR3 protein is CASRGLVSTDTQYF. In nucleotides, the CDR3 is TGTGCCAGCAGGGGACTAGTTTCCACAGATACGCAGTATTTT.

The V call is TRBV30, the J call TRBJ2-1; D is perhaps TRBD2 (6 bases). Trimming took 6 bases from V and 4 from J, leaving 10 bases between them. This CDR3 is built from 12 residues. Germline values: CDR1 GTSNPN, CDR2 SVGIG (reference sequence). CDR3 in amino acids: CACSGPYNEQFF. The CDR3 coding sequence is TGTGCCTGTAGCGGACCTTACAATGAGCAGTTCTTC.